The 29 T cell receptor beta chains reported below all come from one sample, sequenced in a study of beta chain features in type 1 diabetes. The entirety of the isolated RNA underwent reverse transcription, so expressed TCRB transcripts were sequenced. Profiling relied on immunoSEQ multiplex PCR, and the TCRdb table lists in-frame clones only, not all of them. Here the sample spans 200,000 to 250,000 clones, around 68% being singletons. Sequences were obtained from naive CD4+ T cells from blood. The receptors shown here come from a man aged 25 to 45 in good health.

This CDR3 reads CSVGGLAGSQQYF. For the CDR3, the DNA is TGCAGCGTTGGAGGACTAGCGGGATCCCAGCAGTACTTC. The chain carries TRBV29-1 and TRBJ2-7; 12 bases agree with TRBD2. Trimming took 4 bases from V and 8 from J; bases not matched to a gene: 6. The germline V gene has CDR1 SQVTM and CDR2 ANQGSEA. The CDR3 sequence is 13 residues long.

This clone was detected only a few times. The V call is TRBV5-4, the J call TRBJ2-3; TRBD2 is a possible D gene (6 bases). The length of the CDR3 is 13 residues. Trimming left V 0 bases short and J 4 bases short, with 6 bases between. CDR1 is SGHNT, CDR2 YYREEE, per germline (reference sequence). CDR3 in DNA: TGTGCCAGCAGCTTGGCGGGGGCAGATACGCAGTATTTT. Translated, it gives CASSLAGADTQYF. The full variable domain, rest sourced from reference TRBV5-4 and TRBJ2-3, is ETGVTQSPTHLIKTRGQQVTLRCSSQSGHNTVSWYQQALGQGPQFIFQYYREEENGRGNFPPRFSGLQFPNYSSELNVNALELDDSALYLCASSLAGADTQYFGPGTRLTVL.

This chain links TRBV29-1 with TRBJ2-1; D unresolved. The CDR3 extends over 14 amino acids. Trimming shortened V by 1 base and J by 0 bases, and 7 bases separated the two germline ends. Germline CDR1 reads SQVTM; CDR2 reads ANQGSEA. The CDR3 protein is CSVEVRHSYNEQFF. The CDR3 nucleotides read TGCAGCGTTGAAGTAAGACACTCCTACAATGAGCAGTTCTTC.

The rearrangement joins TRBV19 to TRBJ2-7, with 8 bases aligning to TRBD2. The CDR3 extends over 15 amino acids. Germline CDR1 and CDR2: LNHDA and SQIVND (reference sequence). V gave up 2 bases and J gave up 6 bases; unmatched junction bases: 9. The CDR3 protein is CASSIRGLGSVEQYF. The CDR3 DNA sequence: TGTGCCAGTAGTATAAGGGGACTAGGCTCCGTCGAGCAGTACTTC.

The V gene is TRBV7-2, the J gene TRBJ2-7; TRBD2 is a possible D gene (6 bases). The V gene's germline CDR1 is SGHTA and CDR2 FQGNSA. V was cut by 8 bases and J by 4 bases, with 24 bases left in between. The length of the CDR3 is 16 residues. The chain's CDR3 is CASGIGIGALAYEQYF. The DNA for the CDR3 is TGTGCCAGCGGGATCGGCATCGGAGCCCTAGCGTACGAGCAGTACTTC.

This sequence joins TRBV30 and TRBJ2-1, with 10 nucleotides matching TRBD1. In germline, CDR1 is GTSNPN, CDR2 SVGIG (reference sequence). Trimming at V came to 0 bases and at J to 8 bases, leaving 7 bases not matched to a gene. This CDR3 has 15 amino acids. The CDR3 DNA follows: TGTGCCTGGAGTGTAAGTCGGGACAGGGGTGATGAGCAGTTCTTC. As protein: CAWSVSRDRGDEQFF.

This sequence joins TRBV7-2 and TRBJ2-5, with D possibly called TRBD1 or TRBD2 (5 bases each). The J call is uncertain, as TRBJ2-7 better fits the DNA end. Germline V lookup: CDR1 SGHTA, CDR2 FQGNSA. The CDR3 contains 12 residues. CDR3 region: CASSSGPYEQYF. The CDR3 nucleotides read TGTGCCAGCAGCTCGGGGCCCTACGAGCAGTACTTC.

V usage is TRBV30 and J usage is TRBJ2-5, with no clear D. This CDR3 contains 13 residues. Trimming took off 7 bases at V and 1 base at J, with 13 bases between the two ends. CDR1 is GTSNPN and CDR2 is SVGIG in the germline V gene (reference sequence). CDR3 in DNA: TGTGCCTTCGACCGAGACTCCCAAGAGACCCAGTACTTC. Amino acid sequence: CAFDRDSQETQYF.

This chain uses TRBV23-1 with TRBJ2-1; D remains ambiguous. TRBV23-1 is annotated as an ORF whose role is uncertain. V lost 9 bases and J lost 7, with 10 bases in between. This CDR3 comprises 11 residues. The CDR3 nucleotides read TGCGCCAGTCCGATTGGGAATGAGCAGTTCTTC. Its protein is CASPIGNEQFF.

This clone appeared a few times. J is TRBJ2-6 and V is TRBV30; D may be TRBD1 (6 bases). Trimming removed 3 bases at V and 0 bases at J, with 15 bases between. Germline values: CDR1 GTSNPN, CDR2 SVGIG (reference sequence). The CDR3 sequence is 17 residues long. As DNA, the CDR3 is TGTGCCTGGAGCGACCAGGGGTGGGACTCTGGGGCCAACGTCCTGACTTTC. It is translated as CAWSDQGWDSGANVLTF.

The chain has TRBV21-1 and TRBJ2-4; the tabulated D call, TRBD2, remains unverified against the DNA. TRBV21-1 is labeled a pseudogene. The CDR3 runs to 15 residues. The CDR3, as DNA: TGTGCCAGCAGCAAAGTAGCCGCAGCCAAAAACATTCAGTACTTC. Amino acids: CASSKVAAAKNIQYF.

The rearrangement joins TRBV7-9 to TRBJ2-3, with 9 bases lining up with TRBD2. The CDR3 loop spans 14 amino acids. V lost 6 bases and J lost 4; bases outside the gene matches: 5. The germline gives CDR1 SEHNR, CDR2 FQNEAQ (reference sequence). The CDR3 loop is CASSFIAGADTQYF. CDR3 coding DNA: TGTGCCAGCAGTTTCATAGCGGGAGCAGATACGCAGTATTTT.

In the case of this clone: Different DNA sequences within this sample yield the same CDR3. The CDR3: CAISGTGDNQPQHF. The CDR3 DNA is TGTGCCATCAGCGGGACAGGGGATAATCAGCCCCAGCATTTT. The V and J genes are TRBV10-3 and TRBJ1-5; the match to TRBD1 covers 10 bases. With V trimmed by 6 bases and J by 4 bases, 3 bases remained unmatched. The CDR3 is made up of 14 amino acids. CDR1 ENHRY and CDR2 SYGVKD come from the germline V gene.

The chain carries TRBV5-4 and TRBJ2-6, with 8 bases aligning to TRBD1. CDR1 and CDR2 (germline): SGHNT, YYREEE (reference sequence). V was clipped by 5 bases and J by 10 bases; unmatched bases: 5. This CDR3 is 13 amino acids long. Here the CDR3 reads CASRSGGYNVLTF. In DNA form, the CDR3 reads TGTGCCAGCAGGTCAGGGGGCTATAACGTCCTGACTTTC.

As concerns this clone: In the same sample, other DNA sequences code for this CDR3. V is TRBV15 and J is TRBJ2-7; perhaps TRBD1 as D (5 bases). Germline V CDR1 and CDR2: LNHNV, YYDKDF (reference sequence). The CDR3 extends over 13 amino acids. The V end lost 3 bases, the J end lost 2 bases, and 8 bases lay between the germline ends. CDR3: CATSRDKTYEQYF. The DNA for the CDR3 is TGTGCCACCAGCAGGGACAAAACCTACGAGCAGTACTTC.

The chain couples TRBV2 to TRBJ2-5, with a weak D call TRBD1 (5 bases). V was shortened by 6 bases and J by 2 bases, with 13 bases between the two germline ends. Germline lookup yields CDR1 SNHLY and CDR2 FYNNEI. The CDR3 is 14 amino acids. CDR3 DNA sequence: TGTGCCAGCAGCTATGACAGATTACAAGAGACCCAGTACTTC. This gives the protein CASSYDRLQETQYF.

Comments on this clone: Additional DNA sequences in this sample encode the identical CDR3. V gene TRBV29-1 combines with J gene TRBJ2-3, with a possible D match to TRBD2 (6 bases). The V end lost 4 bases, the J end lost 3 bases, and 14 bases lay between the germline ends. The germline V gene has CDR1 SQVTM and CDR2 ANQGSEA. The CDR3 sequence is 14 residues long. The DNA for the CDR3 is TGCAGCGTTGGACTGGCGGGAAGGACAGATACGCAGTATTTT. This sequence encodes CSVGLAGRTDTQYF.

The genes are TRBV4-1 and TRBJ2-5; 8 bases map to TRBD2. The V gene end was trimmed by 0 bases and the J gene end by 5 bases; junction bases not matched to a gene: 11. The CDR3 loop spans 17 amino acids. Germline V gives CDR1 MGHRA, CDR2 YSYEKL. CDR3 nucleotide sequence: TGCGCCAGCAGCCAAGAGGGAAGCGGGAGTTTCCGGGAGACCCAGTACTTC. Amino acid sequence: CASSQEGSGSFRETQYF.

The chain carries TRBV9 and TRBJ2-3; D perhaps matches TRBD1 (5 bases). Trimming took off 0 bases at V and 5 bases at J, with 10 bases between the two ends. CDR1 SGDLS and CDR2 YYNGEE come from the germline V gene. The CDR3 sequence is 14 residues long. CDR3 DNA: TGTGCCAGCAGCGTAGTCGGCAGGGAAGATACGCAGTATTTT. Translation: CASSVVGREDTQYF.

This clone has just a few counts. The chain combines TRBV7-2 with TRBJ2-3; D may be TRBD2 (6 bases). V dropped 8 bases and J dropped 8 bases, with 14 bases sitting between them. Per germline, CDR1 SGHTA and CDR2 FQGNSA. The CDR3 length is 12 residues. CDR3 in DNA: TGTGCCAGCGCTACGGGAGCTTCTACGCAGTATTTT. Encoded protein: CASATGASTQYF. Full variable domain (remainder filled in from reference TRBV7-2 and TRBJ2-3): GAGVSQSPSNKVTEKGKDVELRCDPISGHTALYWYRQSLGQGLEFLIYFQGNSAPDKSGLPSDRFSAERTGGSVSTLTIQRTQQEDSAVYLCASATGASTQYFGPGTRLTVL.

This chain joins TRBV10-3 and TRBJ1-2; perhaps TRBD1 as D (5 bases). The V gene lost 3 bases and the J gene lost 6 bases, with 17 bases spanning the gap. The germline CDR1 and CDR2 sequences are ENHRY and SYGVKD. The CDR3 is made up of 15 amino acids. CDR3 residues: CAISEGAGWSDGYTF. The CDR3 region has the DNA TGTGCCATCAGTGAAGGGGCAGGATGGTCGGATGGCTACACCTTC.

As concerns this clone: One end of the junction is discordant with germline, which a read error may explain. The rearrangement joins TRBV23-1 to TRBJ2-7; D is ambiguous. TRBV23-1 is reported as an ORF; its role is uncertain. The CDR3 has 18 residues. The DNA for the CDR3 is TGCGCCAGCAGTCAATTCTCTTTCGGCAGGAAAATCTCCTACGGGCAGTACTTC. This encodes CASSQFSFGRKISYGQYF.

The sample holds a few counts of this clone. The V gene is TRBV30, the J gene TRBJ2-7; TRBD1 agrees at 8 bases. The germline CDR1 and CDR2 sequences are GTSNPN and SVGIG (reference sequence). The CDR3 covers 13 residues. The J segment lost 3 bases and the V segment lost 3 bases, leaving 4 bases of the junction unmatched. For the CDR3, the DNA is TGTGCCTGGAGCGGACAGGGTTTCTACGAGCAGTACTTC. The encoded protein is CAWSGQGFYEQYF.

The chain couples TRBV14 to TRBJ2-5; 8 nucleotides line up with TRBD1. Germline CDR1 reads SGHDN; CDR2 reads FVKESK. The V segment lost 0 bases and the J segment 6 bases; nucleotides outside the gene matches: 9. The CDR3 sequence is 16 residues long. The CDR3 sequence is CASSQEFGQGKKTQYF. DNA of the CDR3: TGTGCCAGCAGCCAAGAATTCGGACAGGGAAAGAAGACCCAGTACTTC.

The J gene is TRBJ1-4, the V gene TRBV30; 7 nucleotides align to TRBD1. In germline, CDR1 is GTSNPN, CDR2 SVGIG (reference sequence). The V segment lost 8 bases and the J segment 5 bases; nucleotides outside the gene matches: 2. The CDR3 totals 11 residues. The DNA for the CDR3 is TGTGCCGGGACAGAAAATGAAAAACTGTTTTTT. Its translation is CAGTENEKLFF.

The J gene is TRBJ2-7, the V gene TRBV11-2; 7 nucleotides line up with TRBD2. Trimming removed 1 base from V and 7 bases from J; junction bases left unmatched: 7. The germline V gene has CDR1 SGHAT and CDR2 FQNNGV. CDR3 length equals 14 residues. This CDR3 is CASSLGAGRVEQYF. In DNA, the CDR3 is TGTGCCAGCAGCTTAGGAGCGGGAAGGGTTGAGCAGTACTTC.

The chain uses TRBV6-5 and TRBJ2-2, with a weak D call TRBD1 (6 bases). From germline, CDR1 is MNHEY and CDR2 SVGAGI. The CDR3 is made up of 13 amino acids. Trimming removed 2 bases at V and 5 bases at J, with 6 bases between. CDR3 in amino acids: CASSYRGTGELFF. The CDR3 nucleotides are TGTGCCAGCAGTTACAGGGGGACCGGGGAGCTGTTTTTT.

The chain carries TRBV7-8 and TRBJ2-1, with 9 nucleotides matching TRBD2. Germline assignment: CDR1 SGHVS and CDR2 FQNEAQ. This CDR3 spans 15 amino acids. Trimming at V came to 1 base and at J to 5 bases, leaving 3 bases not matched to a gene. For the CDR3, the DNA is TGTGCCAGCAGCTTAGGTCTAGCGGGAAACAATGAGCAGTTCTTC. Its protein is CASSLGLAGNNEQFF.

The rearrangement uses TRBV18 and TRBJ1-2; D possibly corresponds to TRBD1 (5 bases). CDR1 is KGHSH and CDR2 is LQKENI in the germline V gene. The CDR3 runs 14 residues. Deletions cut 0 bases from V and 7 bases from J, with 12 bases between. CDR3 amino acids: CASSPPGQGGGYTF. The CDR3 DNA sequence: TGTGCCAGCTCACCACCTGGCCAGGGCGGTGGCTACACCTTC. Full variable domain (remainder filled in from reference TRBV18 and TRBJ1-2): NAGVMQNPRHLVRRRGQEARLRCSPMKGHSHVYWYRQLPEEGLKFMVYLQKENIIDESGMPKERFSAEFPKEGPSILRIQQVVRGDSAAYFCASSPPGQGGGYTFGSGTRLTVV.